This T cell receptor (beta chain) stems from a study of blood T cell repertoires in COVID-19. Study information: Spain, Italy and the United States supplied samples that represented acute and convalescent COVID-19. The analysed material was cDNA or gDNA that came from T cells, B-cell-depleted T cells, or PBMCs.

Germline lookup yields CDR1 KGHDR and CDR2 SFDVKD. This CDR3 contains 12 residues. V dropped 10 bases and J dropped 7; count of bases not matched to a gene: 7. Authors' data handling: Estimation of nucleated cell counts relied on the amplification of reference gene primers. Assay used: immunoSEQ multiplex PCR; TCRdb lists only in-frame clones, some missing. V, J and clone size derive from that table, while D and trimming were established from the DNA sequence. This sample carries 280,000 or so clones, 85% to 90% of them seen once, and the ten largest clones take about an eighth. The receptor's source is a human donor in a cohort sampled during active COVID-19. This chain links TRBV24-1 with TRBJ1-2; TRBD1 matches at 8 bases. The sequencing sample was made of peripheral blood. The CDR3 nucleotides are TGTGCCACGGAGGACAGGGTAGGTGGCTACACCTTC. This sequence encodes CATEDRVGGYTF.